This TCR beta chain was found in a study of regulatory T cells in long-lasting Graves disease. This clonotype has at least ten counts. The germline V gene has CDR1 SNHLY and CDR2 FYNNEI. The CDR3 length is 13 residues. V dropped 4 bases and J dropped 8 bases, with 12 bases sitting between them. Libraries of TCR beta came from iRepertoire HTBI primers plus Arm-PCR of CDR3 regions. TCRdb called the multiplex PCR reads again in MiXCR, with one record for every CDR3 protein. The repertoire has some 500,000 distinct CDR3 sequences, roughly 14% of them found once; the top ten carry roughly 9.7%. Indicated time point: newly diagnosed GD, antithyroid drugs for less than 3 months. Isolated PBMC RNA provided the starting material for the TCR library. Separately, the same data were catalogued under a study of T cells in Graves' hyperthyroidism and ophthalmopathy.

Material: peripheral blood mononuclear cells (PBMCs), obtained at new diagnosis, from a patient treated with antithyroid drugs. The chain is built from TRBV2 and TRBJ2-1; unclear D gene. The clonotype originates from a man aged 25-45 years with Graves disease. The CDR3 DNA sequence: TGTGCCAGCAGTGGTGGCTTCTGGGATGAGCAGTTCTTC. Translation: CASSGGFWDEQFF.